The rows below give T cell receptor beta chains drawn from one sample of a study of cytomegalovirus exposure and HLA in healthy donors. Assay used: immunoSEQ multiplex PCR; TCRdb lists only in-frame clones, some missing. This table holds some 180,000 clones, approximately 11% found once. Sequencing used PBMCs. The source of these receptors is a man in his fifties or sixties in good health and CMV-seropositive. CDR3s include the opening cysteine and the closing phenylalanine or tryptophan. A D gene is named only where the DNA matches it firmly. Some rows have no size entry. The others give once, few or many, or a class for an expanded clone.

d_gene | abundance | j_gene | v_gene | CDR3nt | CDR3aa
NA | few | TRBJ2-2 | TRBV6-5 | TGTGCCAGCAGTTATCTACAGGGAGCCGGGGAGCTGTTTTTT | CASSYLQGAGELFF
NA | few | TRBJ1-5 | TRBV7-7 | TGTGCCAGCAGCTCCGGGAGGGACCAGCCCCAGCATTTT | CASSSGRDQPQHF
TRBD1 | few | TRBJ2-5 | TRBV6-5 | TGTGCCAGCAGCAACAGGGGGGACCAAGAGACCCAGTACTTC | CASSNRGDQETQYF
NA | few | TRBJ1-2 | TRBV6-4 | TGTGCCAGCAGTGCAACAGCCTCTAACTATGGCTACACCTTC | CASSATASNYGYTF
NA | few | TRBJ1-4 | TRBV4-3 | TGCGCCAGCAGCCCGGAGGCGGGCGAGGAAAAACTGTTTTTT | CASSPEAGEEKLFF
NA | few | TRBJ2-3 | TRBV2 | TGTGCCAGCAGTGGAGGGTCGGGGAGGCCCACAGATACGCAGTATTTT | CASSGGSGRPTDTQYF
TRBD2 | few | TRBJ2-3 | TRBV7-9 | TGTGCCAGCAGCCGTGAGGGACTAGCCAATACGCAGTATTTT | CASSREGLANTQYF
NA | NA | TRBJ2-3 | TRBV7-3 | TGTGCCAGCAGCTTAAAAGCGGCTTCTAGCACAGATACGCAGTATTTT | CASSLKAASSTDTQYF
NA | NA | TRBJ2-1 | TRBV18 | TGTGCCAGCTCACCAGAGTTAAACAATGAGCAGTTCTTC | CASSPELNNEQFF
NA | NA | TRBJ2-5 | TRBV4-3 | TGCGCCAGCAGCCAAGAGAGGAGTTTTCAAGAGACCCAGTACTTC | CASSQERSFQETQYF
TRBD1 | few | TRBJ2-3 | TRBV11-3 | TGTGCCAGCAGCTTTTTACAGGGGCAGGGGACCACAGATACGCAGTATTTT | CASSFLQGQGTTDTQYF
TRBD2 | NA | TRBJ2-2 | TRBV29-1 | TGCAGCGTTCGTAGGACTAGCGATTTCGGGGAGCTGTTTTTT | CSVRRTSDFGELFF
TRBD2 | few | TRBJ2-2 | TRBV10-3 | TGTGCCACCCAGCGGGGGGGTAATACCGGGGAGCTGTTTTTT | CATQRGGNTGELFF
TRBD1 | NA | TRBJ1-2 | TRBV5-1 | TGCGCCAGCAGCTTGGGACAGGGCGACGGCTACACCTTC | CASSLGQGDGYTF
TRBD1 | few | TRBJ2-2 | TRBV19 | TGTGCCAGTAGTATAGACCTCTCTCCGGGACAGGGACGCGGGGAGCTGTTTTTT | CASSIDLSPGQGRGELFF
TRBD1 | few | TRBJ1-6 | TRBV27 | TGTGCCAGCAGTTTAACACGACAGGGAGGTTCACCCCTCCACTTT | CASSLTRQGGSPLHF
NA | few | TRBJ1-6 | TRBV11-2 | TGTGCCAGCAGTTCCGGGAGTCCCGGGAGCAATTCACCCCTCCACTTT | CASSSGSPGSNSPLHF
TRBD1 | NA | TRBJ2-5 | TRBV27 | TGTGCCAGCAGTTTACTTGGACAGGGGTTGAAAGAGACCCAGTACTTC | CASSLLGQGLKETQYF
TRBD1 | NA | TRBJ2-3 | TRBV9 | TGTGCCAGCAGCCCAAGACCCAGGGGGGATACGCAGTATTTT | CASSPRPRGDTQYF
NA | NA | TRBJ1-1 | TRBV7-9 | TGTGCCAGCACCTGGAAACAGGGTGAAGCTTTCTTT | CASTWKQGEAFF
TRBD2 | few | TRBJ2-5 | TRBV4-1 | TGCGCCAGCAGCCAAGGGTTGACTAGCGGGGGAGGACAAGAGACCCAGTACTTC | CASSQGLTSGGGQETQYF
NA | NA | TRBJ2-5 | TRBV25-1 | TGTGCCAGCAGTGACCGGATGGGCAGGGCCGGGGAGACCCAGTACTTC | CASSDRMGRAGETQYF
NA | NA | TRBJ2-7 | TRBV19 | TGTGCCAGTAGTCAACAGGGCCCTCCCTACGAGCAGTACTTC | CASSQQGPPYEQYF
NA | NA | TRBJ1-5 | TRBV21-1 | TGTGCCAGCAGCTTTTCAGGTCCAGCCAGCAATCAGCCCCAGCATTTT | CASSFSGPASNQPQHF
TRBD1 | few | TRBJ1-2 | TRBV29-1 | TGCAGCGTTCAAGGGCAGGGACAGGGGGCGTGGGGCTACACCTTC | CSVQGQGQGAWGYTF
NA | NA | TRBJ1-6 | TRBV4-3 | TGCGCCAGCAGCCAAGTCAGGGGCCCTAATTCACCCCTCCACTTT | CASSQVRGPNSPLHF
NA | NA | TRBJ2-1 | TRBV6-5 | TGTGCCAGCAGTTACTCAGGGGTAGATTATGGTGAGCAGTTCTTC | CASSYSGVDYGEQFF
NA | NA | TRBJ1-5 | TRBV30 | TGTGCCTGGAGTCCCCTAAGTCTCGCTAAGAGCAATCAGCCCCAGCATTTT | CAWSPLSLAKSNQPQHF
NA | NA | TRBJ1-1 | TRBV7-9 | TGTGCCAGCAGCTTGGGTGGAGTAGGGAACACTGAAGCTTTCTTT | CASSLGGVGNTEAFF
NA | few | TRBJ1-4 | TRBV18 | TGTGCCAGCTCCCGACAGGACCCTCTCGCTCAAAAACTGTTTTTT | CASSRQDPLAQKLFF
TRBD1 | few | TRBJ1-1 | TRBV6-5 | TGTGCCAGCACCCCGTGGGGGGACAGCACTGAAGCTTTCTTT | CASTPWGDSTEAFF
TRBD2 | few | TRBJ2-5 | TRBV18 | TGTGCCAGCTCCCCGACTAGCGGGAGGAGAGAGACCCAGTACTTC | CASSPTSGRRETQYF
TRBD1 | few | TRBJ1-2 | TRBV28 | TGTGCCAGCAGTGGACCGGGACAGGCGATTGGCTACACCTTC | CASSGPGQAIGYTF
NA | few | TRBJ2-2 | TRBV7-2 | TGTGCCAGCAGCTACTCCGGGACAATCACCGGGGAGCTGTTTTTT | CASSYSGTITGELFF
NA | NA | TRBJ1-4 | TRBV30 | TGTGCCTGGAGTGTAGGAACCTCCGGGGAAAAACTGTTTTTT | CAWSVGTSGEKLFF